What follows are 10 T cell receptor beta chains derived from one specimen sequenced in a study of cytomegalovirus exposure and HLA in healthy donors. The primer mix had 60 Vbeta and 13 Jbeta primers. Data came from immunoSEQ multiplex PCR; TCRdb stores just in-frame clones and leaves some out. This sample carries about 150,000 clones, 65% to 85% of them seen once, and the ten largest clones take roughly 5.5%. Sequenced input: PBMCs. The source of these receptors is a woman aged 35 to 49 in good health and CMV-seropositive.

This sequence joins TRBV4-2 and TRBJ2-1; 7 bases line up with TRBD1. J lost 8 bases, V lost 0 bases, and 10 bases had no gene match. CDR1 is LGHNA and CDR2 is YNFKEQ in the germline V gene. The CDR3 extends over 16 amino acids. The CDR3 sequence is CASSQEWSTGNDEQFF. CDR3 DNA: TGTGCCAGCAGCCAAGAATGGTCGACAGGGAATGATGAGCAGTTCTTC.

The genes are TRBV7-2 and TRBJ2-1; D gene unclear. This CDR3 has 14 residues. Trimming removed 1 base at V and 0 bases at J, with 4 bases between. Germline V gene lookup returns CDR1 SGHTA and CDR2 FQGNSA. DNA for the CDR3: TGTGCCAGCAGCTTAGACAGCTCCTACAATGAGCAGTTCTTC. Protein sequence: CASSLDSSYNEQFF.

CDR3 region: CASSEGPGTIYF. The CDR3 DNA follows: TGTGCCAGCAGTGAAGGCCCGGGCACCATATATTTT. The chain uses TRBV2 and TRBJ1-3; the D is unclear. Between the trimmed V and J ends, which lost 1 base and 9 bases, there was a span of 7 bases. The V gene's germline CDR1 is SNHLY and CDR2 FYNNEI. The CDR3 totals 12 residues.

This chain joins TRBV11-2 and TRBJ2-7, with 11 bases that match TRBD2. The CDR3 extends over 15 amino acids. Germline-derived CDR1 and CDR2 are SGHAT and FQNNGV. V was clipped by 4 bases and J by 1 base; unmatched bases: 3. CDR3 sequence (DNA): TGTGCCAGCAGCTGGGGGACTAGCGGATCCTACGAGCAGTACTTC. The encoded protein is CASSWGTSGSYEQYF.

V and J are TRBV15 and TRBJ1-1; TRBD1 might be the D (6 bases). V lost 4 bases to trimming and J lost 1 base, with 10 bases between them. The CDR3 has 14 amino acids. Germline CDR1 and CDR2: LNHNV and YYDKDF (reference sequence). CDR3 region: CATSKRGANTEAFF. The CDR3 DNA reads TGTGCCACCAGCAAGCGGGGGGCGAACACTGAAGCTTTCTTT. Drawing the rest from reference TRBV15 and TRBJ1-1, the complete variable domain is DAMVIQNPRYQVTQFGKPVTLSCSQTLNHNVMYWYQQKSSQAPKLLFHYYDKDFNNEADTPDNFQSRRPNTSFCFLDIRSPGLGDTAMYLCATSKRGANTEAFFGQGTRLTVV.

V gene TRBV15 combines with J gene TRBJ1-1; 12 nucleotides agree with TRBD1. The CDR3 runs 17 residues. Losses at the gene ends were 3 bases for V and 5 bases for J; bases not matched to a gene: 10. Germline V gives CDR1 LNHNV, CDR2 YYDKDF (reference sequence). The CDR3 nucleotides read TGTGCCACCAGCAGCACTAGGGACAGGGGGCTTTGGACTGAAGCTTTCTTT. It codes for CATSSTRDRGLWTEAFF.

This chain joins TRBV30 and TRBJ1-1, with TRBD1 as a possible D gene (5 bases). The CDR3 is made up of 11 amino acids. Germline CDR1 and CDR2: GTSNPN and SVGIG (reference sequence). V lost 0 bases to trimming and J lost 10 bases, with 9 bases between them. CDR3 amino acids: CAWSVLQGAFF. The CDR3 nucleotides read TGTGCCTGGAGTGTTCTTCAGGGAGCTTTCTTT.

The chain combines TRBV9 with TRBJ1-1, with 10 bases identical to TRBD1. Germline CDR1 and CDR2: SGDLS and YYNGEE. The CDR3 totals 17 residues. J gave up 4 bases and V 3 bases, and 12 bases lay outside the gene matches. In DNA form, the CDR3 reads TGTGCCAGCAGCGCCGACGACAGGGGGCTAAGAGGCACTGAAGCTTTCTTT. Translating gives CASSADDRGLRGTEAFF.

The rearrangement uses TRBV15 and TRBJ2-6; TRBD1 matches at 7 bases. The germline gives CDR1 LNHNV, CDR2 YYDKDF (reference sequence). The V and J ends lost 9 bases and 3 bases, in that order; junction bases with no gene match: 8. This CDR3 spans 15 amino acids. The CDR3 DNA sequence: TGTGCCACTTTTGAGGGGGCTGGTGGGGCCAACGTCCTGACTTTC. This encodes CATFEGAGGANVLTF.

The chain joins TRBV5-1 to TRBJ2-5; tentatively, D is TRBD2 (6 bases). Germline-derived CDR1 and CDR2 are SGHRS and YFSETQ. This CDR3 contains 16 residues. V lost 2 bases, J lost 1 base, and 15 bases lay in between. The CDR3 loop reads CASSFGGSGGQETQYF. The CDR3 nucleotides are TGCGCCAGCAGCTTCGGAGGTTCCGGGGGCCAAGAGACCCAGTACTTC.